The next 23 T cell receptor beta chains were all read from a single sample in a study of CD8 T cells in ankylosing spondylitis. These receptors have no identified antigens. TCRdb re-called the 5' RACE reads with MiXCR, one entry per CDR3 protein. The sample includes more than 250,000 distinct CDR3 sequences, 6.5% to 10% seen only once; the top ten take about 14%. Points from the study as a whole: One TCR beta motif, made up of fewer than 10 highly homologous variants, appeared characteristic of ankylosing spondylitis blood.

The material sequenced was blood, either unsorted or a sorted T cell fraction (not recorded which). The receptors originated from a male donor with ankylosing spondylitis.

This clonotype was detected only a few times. The CDR3 DNA reads TGTGCCACCGGGACGGGCCGGGGGTACGAGCAGTACTTC. It codes for CATGTGRGYEQYF. The V gene is TRBV10-3, the J gene TRBJ2-7; a possible D gene is TRBD2 (6 bases). Germline V gene sequence: CDR1 ENHRY, CDR2 SYGVKD. The CDR3 is 13 residues long. V was cut by 10 bases and J by 4 bases, with 17 bases left in between.

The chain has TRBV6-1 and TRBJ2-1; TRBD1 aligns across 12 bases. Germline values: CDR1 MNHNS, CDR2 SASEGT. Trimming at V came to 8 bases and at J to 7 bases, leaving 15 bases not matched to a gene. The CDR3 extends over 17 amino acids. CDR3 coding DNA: TGTGCCAGCCCGGTTGGCTGGGGACAGGGGGCTCGTAATGAGCAGTTCTTC. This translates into CASPVGWGQGARNEQFF.

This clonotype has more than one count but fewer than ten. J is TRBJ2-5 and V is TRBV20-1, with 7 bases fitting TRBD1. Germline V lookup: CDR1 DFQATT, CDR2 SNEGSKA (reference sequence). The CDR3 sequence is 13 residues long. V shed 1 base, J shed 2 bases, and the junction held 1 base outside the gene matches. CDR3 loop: CSARGDSQETQYF. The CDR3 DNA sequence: TGCAGTGCTAGAGGGGACAGTCAAGAGACCCAGTACTTC.

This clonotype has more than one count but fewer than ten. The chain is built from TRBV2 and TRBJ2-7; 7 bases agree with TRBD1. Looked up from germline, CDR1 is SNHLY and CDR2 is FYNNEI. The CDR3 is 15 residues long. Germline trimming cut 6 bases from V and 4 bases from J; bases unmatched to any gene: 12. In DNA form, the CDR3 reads TGTGCCAGCAGGACAGGGTATCCCCCCTTATACGAGCAGTACTTC. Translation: CASRTGYPPLYEQYF.

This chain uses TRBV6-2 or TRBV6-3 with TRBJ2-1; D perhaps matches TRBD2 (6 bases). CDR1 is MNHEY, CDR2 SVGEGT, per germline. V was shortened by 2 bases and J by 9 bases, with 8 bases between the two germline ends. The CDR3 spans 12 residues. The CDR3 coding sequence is TGTGCCAGCAGTTACCCGACTAGTGAGCAGTTCTTC. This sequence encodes CASSYPTSEQFF.

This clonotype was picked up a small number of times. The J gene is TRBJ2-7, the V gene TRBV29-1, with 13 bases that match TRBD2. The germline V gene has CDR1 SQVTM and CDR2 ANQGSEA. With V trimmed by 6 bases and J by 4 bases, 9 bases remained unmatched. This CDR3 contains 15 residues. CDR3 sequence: CSVWGELAGGYEQYF. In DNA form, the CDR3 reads TGCAGCGTCTGGGGAGAACTAGCGGGAGGGTACGAGCAGTACTTC.

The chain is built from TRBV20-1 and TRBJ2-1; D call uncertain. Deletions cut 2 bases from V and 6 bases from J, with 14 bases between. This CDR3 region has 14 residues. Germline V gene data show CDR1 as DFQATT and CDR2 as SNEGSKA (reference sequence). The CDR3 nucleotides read TGCAGTGCTAGAAAGTCCCACTTGGCCAATGAGCAGTTCTTC. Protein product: CSARKSHLANEQFF.

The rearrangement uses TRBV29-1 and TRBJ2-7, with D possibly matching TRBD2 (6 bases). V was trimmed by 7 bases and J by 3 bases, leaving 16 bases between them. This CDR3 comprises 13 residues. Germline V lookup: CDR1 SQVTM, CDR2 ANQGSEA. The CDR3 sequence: CSAEGGIGYEQYF. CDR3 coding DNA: TGCAGCGCCGAAGGAGGGATCGGCTACGAGCAGTACTTC.

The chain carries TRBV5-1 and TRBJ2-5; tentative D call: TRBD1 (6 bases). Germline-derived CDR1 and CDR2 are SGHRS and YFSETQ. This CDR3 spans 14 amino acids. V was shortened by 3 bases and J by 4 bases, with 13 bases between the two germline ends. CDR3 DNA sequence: TGCGCCAGCAGCTCTACTAGGGGGACAGAGACCCAGTACTTC. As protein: CASSSTRGTETQYF.

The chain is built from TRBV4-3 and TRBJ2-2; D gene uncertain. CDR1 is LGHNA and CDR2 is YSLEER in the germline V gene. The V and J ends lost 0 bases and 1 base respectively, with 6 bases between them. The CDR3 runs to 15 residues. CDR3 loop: CASSQEPLNTGELFF. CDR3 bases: TGCGCCAGCAGCCAAGAGCCGCTGAACACCGGGGAGCTGTTTTTT.

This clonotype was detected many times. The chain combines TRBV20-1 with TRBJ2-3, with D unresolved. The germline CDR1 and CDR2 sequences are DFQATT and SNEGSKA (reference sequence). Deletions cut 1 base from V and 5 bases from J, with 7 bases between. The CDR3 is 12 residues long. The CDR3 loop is CSARGTRDTQYF. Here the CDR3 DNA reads TGCAGTGCTAGAGGAACCAGAGATACGCAGTATTTT.

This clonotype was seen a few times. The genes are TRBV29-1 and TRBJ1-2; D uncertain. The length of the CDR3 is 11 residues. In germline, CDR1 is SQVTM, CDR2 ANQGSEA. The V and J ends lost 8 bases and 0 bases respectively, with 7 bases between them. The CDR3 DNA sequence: TGCAGCATTGGCACTAACTATGGCTACACCTTC. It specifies CSIGTNYGYTF.

For the CDR3, the DNA is TGCGCCAGCAGCTTGGTACTCAGGGCAGATACGCAGTATTTT. Translating gives CASSLVLRADTQYF. The J gene is TRBJ2-3, the V gene TRBV5-1, with D possibly being TRBD1 (5 bases). The CDR3 runs to 14 residues. Trimming left V 0 bases short and J 4 bases short, with 9 bases between. Germline lookup yields CDR1 SGHRS and CDR2 YFSETQ. The full variable domain, its missing parts supplied by reference TRBV5-1 and TRBJ2-3, is KAGVTQTPRYLIKTRGQQVTLSCSPISGHRSVSWYQQTPGQGLQFLFEYFSETQRNKGNFPGRFSGRQFSNSRSEMNVSTLELGDSALYLCASSLVLRADTQYFGPGTRLTVL.

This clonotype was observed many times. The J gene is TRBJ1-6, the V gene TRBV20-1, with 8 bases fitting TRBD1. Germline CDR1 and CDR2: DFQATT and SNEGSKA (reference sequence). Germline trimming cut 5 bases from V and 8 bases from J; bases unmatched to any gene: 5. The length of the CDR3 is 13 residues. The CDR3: CSAPQGAYSPLHF. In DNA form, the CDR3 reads TGCAGTGCTCCCCAGGGGGCTTATTCACCCCTCCACTTT.

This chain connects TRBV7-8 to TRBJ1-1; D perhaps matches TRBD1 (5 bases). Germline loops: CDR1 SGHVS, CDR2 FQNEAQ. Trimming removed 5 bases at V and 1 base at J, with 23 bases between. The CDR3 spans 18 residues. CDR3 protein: CASSPGLWRPEGNTEAFF. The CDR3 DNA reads TGTGCCAGCAGCCCAGGGCTTTGGCGTCCCGAGGGGAACACTGAAGCTTTCTTT.

In DNA form, the CDR3 reads TGTGCCAGCAGCCAGTGGGGGTACGAGCAGTACTTC. It codes for CASSQWGYEQYF. The chain uses TRBV7-9 and TRBJ2-7; D may match TRBD1 or TRBD2 (5 bases each). The CDR3 totals 12 residues. Germline CDR1 reads SEHNR; CDR2 reads FQNEAQ (reference sequence). The germline V and J ends were trimmed by 5 bases and 4 bases, with 9 bases remaining between them.

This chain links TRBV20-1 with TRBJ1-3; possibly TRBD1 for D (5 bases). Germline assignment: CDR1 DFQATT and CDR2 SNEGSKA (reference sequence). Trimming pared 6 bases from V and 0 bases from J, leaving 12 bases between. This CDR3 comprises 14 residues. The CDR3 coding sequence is TGCAGTGCCCGGGGACCGAGCTCTGGAAACACCATATATTTT. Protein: CSARGPSSGNTIYF.

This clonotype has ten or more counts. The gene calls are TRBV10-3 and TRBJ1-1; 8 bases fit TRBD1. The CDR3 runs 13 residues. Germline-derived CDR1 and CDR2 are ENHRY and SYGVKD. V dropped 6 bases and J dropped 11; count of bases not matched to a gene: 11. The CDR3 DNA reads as TGTGCCATCAGACCATACAGGGGGGGAGACGCTTTCTTT. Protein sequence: CAIRPYRGGDAFF.

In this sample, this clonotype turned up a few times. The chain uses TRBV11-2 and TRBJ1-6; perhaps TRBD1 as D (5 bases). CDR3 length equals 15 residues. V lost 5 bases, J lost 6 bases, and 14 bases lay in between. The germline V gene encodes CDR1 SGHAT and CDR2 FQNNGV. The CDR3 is CASSPLRGLNSPLHF. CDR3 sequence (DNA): TGTGCCAGCAGCCCCCTCCGGGGCCTTAATTCACCCCTCCACTTT.

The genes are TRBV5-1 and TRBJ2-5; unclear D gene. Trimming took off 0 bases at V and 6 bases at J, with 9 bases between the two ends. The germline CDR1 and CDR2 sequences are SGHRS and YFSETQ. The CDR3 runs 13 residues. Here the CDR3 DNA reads TGCGCCAGCAGCTTGGATCCCAGTAAGACCCAGTACTTC. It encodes CASSLDPSKTQYF.

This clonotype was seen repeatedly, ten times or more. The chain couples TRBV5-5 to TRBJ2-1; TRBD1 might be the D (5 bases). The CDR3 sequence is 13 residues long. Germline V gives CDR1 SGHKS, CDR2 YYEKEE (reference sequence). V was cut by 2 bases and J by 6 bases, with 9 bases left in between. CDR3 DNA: TGTGCCAGCAGCTTCAGGGTGGTCAATGAGCAGTTCTTC. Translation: CASSFRVVNEQFF.

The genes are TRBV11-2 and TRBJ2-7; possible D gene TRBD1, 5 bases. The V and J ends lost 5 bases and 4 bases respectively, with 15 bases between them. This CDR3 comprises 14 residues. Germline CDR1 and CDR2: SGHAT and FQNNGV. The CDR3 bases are TGTGCCAGCAGCCCGCCCCAGGGTAGGTACGAGCAGTACTTC. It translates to CASSPPQGRYEQYF. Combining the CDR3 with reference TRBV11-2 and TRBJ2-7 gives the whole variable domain EAGVAQSPRYKIIEKRQSVAFWCNPISGHATLYWYQQILGQGPKLLIQFQNNGVVDDSQLPKDRFSAERLKGVDSTLKIQPAKLEDSAVYLCASSPPQGRYEQYFGPGTRLTVT.

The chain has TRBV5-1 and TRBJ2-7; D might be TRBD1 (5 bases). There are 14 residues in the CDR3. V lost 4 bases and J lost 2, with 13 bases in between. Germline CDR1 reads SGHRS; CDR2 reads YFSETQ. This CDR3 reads CASSQGRGAYEQYF. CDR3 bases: TGCGCCAGCAGCCAGGGCAGAGGCGCCTACGAGCAGTACTTC.